This T cell receptor beta chain was sequenced during a study of OX40 agonist ivuxolimab in advanced cancers. Per the germline V gene, CDR1 is MNHNS and CDR2 is SASEGT. CDR3 length: 14 amino acids. V was pared by 2 bases and J by 4 bases, with 3 bases of the junction left unmatched. The data were produced by immunoSEQ multiplex PCR, yet TCRdb's version contains in-frame clones alone and is incomplete. This repertoire shows approximately 84,000 clones, approximately 86% found once; its top ten account for roughly 2%. The sequence derives from an adult with an advanced solid tumor such as melanoma, head and neck, liver or kidney cancer. The sequences come from CD4+ or CD8+ T cells sorted from blood, collected in a trial of the OX40 agonist ivuxolimab. The V call is TRBV6-1, the J call TRBJ2-5, with 8 bases that match TRBD1. The CDR3 sequence: CASSEQGARETQYF. The CDR3 bases are TGTGCCAGCAGTGAACAGGGGGCGAGAGAGACCCAGTACTTC.